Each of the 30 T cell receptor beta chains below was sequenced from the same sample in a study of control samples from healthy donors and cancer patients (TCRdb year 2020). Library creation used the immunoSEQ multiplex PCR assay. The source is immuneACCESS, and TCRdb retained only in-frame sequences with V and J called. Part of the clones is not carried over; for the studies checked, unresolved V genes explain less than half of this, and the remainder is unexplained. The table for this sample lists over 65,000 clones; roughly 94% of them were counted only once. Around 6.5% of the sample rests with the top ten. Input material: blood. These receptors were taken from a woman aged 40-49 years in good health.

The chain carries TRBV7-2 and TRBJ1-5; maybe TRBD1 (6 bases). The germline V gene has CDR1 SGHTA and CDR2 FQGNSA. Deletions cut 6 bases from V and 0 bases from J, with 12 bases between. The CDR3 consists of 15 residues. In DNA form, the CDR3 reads TGTGCCAGCAGGGACAGCCGATATAGCAATCAGCCCCAGCATTTT. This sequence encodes CASRDSRYSNQPQHF.

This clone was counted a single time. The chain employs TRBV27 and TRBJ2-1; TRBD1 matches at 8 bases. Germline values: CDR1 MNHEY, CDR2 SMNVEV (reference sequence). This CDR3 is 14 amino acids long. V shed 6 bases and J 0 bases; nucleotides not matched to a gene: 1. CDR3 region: CASSTGGSYNEQFF. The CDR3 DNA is TGTGCCAGCAGCACAGGGGGCTCCTACAATGAGCAGTTCTTC.

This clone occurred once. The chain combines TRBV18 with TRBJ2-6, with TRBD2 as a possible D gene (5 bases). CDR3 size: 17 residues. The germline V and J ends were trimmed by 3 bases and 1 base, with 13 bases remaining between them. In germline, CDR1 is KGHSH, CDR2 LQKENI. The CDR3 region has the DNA TGTGCCAGCTCACCGCCCCGTCGGAGGTCTGGGGCCAACGTCCTGACTTTC. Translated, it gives CASSPPRRRSGANVLTF.

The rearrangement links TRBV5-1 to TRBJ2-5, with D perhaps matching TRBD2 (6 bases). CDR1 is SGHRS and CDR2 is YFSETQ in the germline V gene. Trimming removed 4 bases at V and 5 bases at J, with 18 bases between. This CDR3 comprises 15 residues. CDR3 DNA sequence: TGCGCCAGCAGCCCCGGTCTCGGGAGTAGTGAGACCCAGTACTTC. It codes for CASSPGLGSSETQYF.

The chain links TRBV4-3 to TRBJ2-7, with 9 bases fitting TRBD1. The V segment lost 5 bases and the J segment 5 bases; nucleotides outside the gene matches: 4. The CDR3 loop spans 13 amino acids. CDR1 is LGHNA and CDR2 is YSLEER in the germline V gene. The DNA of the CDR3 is TGCGCCAGCAGCGGGGACAGGGAGAACGAGCAGTACTTC. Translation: CASSGDRENEQYF.

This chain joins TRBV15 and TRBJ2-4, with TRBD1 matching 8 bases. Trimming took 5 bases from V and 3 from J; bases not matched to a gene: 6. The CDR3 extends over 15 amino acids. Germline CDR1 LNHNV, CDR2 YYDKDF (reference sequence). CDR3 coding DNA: TGTGCCACCAGCGTCGGACAGGGAGGCAAAAACATTCAGTACTTC. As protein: CATSVGQGGKNIQYF. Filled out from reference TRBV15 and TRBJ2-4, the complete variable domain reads DAMVIQNPRYQVTQFGKPVTLSCSQTLNHNVMYWYQQKSSQAPKLLFHYYDKDFNNEADTPDNFQSRRPNTSFCFLDIRSPGLGDTAMYLCATSVGQGGKNIQYFGAGTRLSVL.

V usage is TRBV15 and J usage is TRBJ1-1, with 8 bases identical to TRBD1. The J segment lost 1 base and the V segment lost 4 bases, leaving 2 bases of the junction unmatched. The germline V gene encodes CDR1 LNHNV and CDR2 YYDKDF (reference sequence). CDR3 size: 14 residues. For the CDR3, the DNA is TGTGCCACCAGCACCGGACAGGGGAACACTGAAGCTTTCTTT. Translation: CATSTGQGNTEAFF.

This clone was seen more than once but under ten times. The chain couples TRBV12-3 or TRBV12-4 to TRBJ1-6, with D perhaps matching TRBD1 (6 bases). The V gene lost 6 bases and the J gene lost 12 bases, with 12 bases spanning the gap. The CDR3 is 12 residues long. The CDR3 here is CASSQQGGPLHF. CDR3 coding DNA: TGTGCCAGCAGCCAACAGGGCGGACCCCTCCACTTT.

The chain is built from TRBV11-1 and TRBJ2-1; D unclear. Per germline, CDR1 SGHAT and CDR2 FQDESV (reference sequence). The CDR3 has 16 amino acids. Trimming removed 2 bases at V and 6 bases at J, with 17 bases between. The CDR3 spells CASSLSGTQVFNEQFF. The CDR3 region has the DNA TGTGCCAGCAGCTTAAGTGGCACGCAGGTTTTCAATGAGCAGTTCTTC.

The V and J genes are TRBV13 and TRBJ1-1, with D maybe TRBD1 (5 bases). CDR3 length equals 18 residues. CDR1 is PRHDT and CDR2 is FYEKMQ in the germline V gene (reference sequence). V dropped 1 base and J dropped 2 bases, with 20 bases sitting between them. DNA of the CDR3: TGTGCCAGCAGCTTAGTGCTCTCCCGGGACGGAGAAAACACTGAAGCTTTCTTT. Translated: CASSLVLSRDGENTEAFF.

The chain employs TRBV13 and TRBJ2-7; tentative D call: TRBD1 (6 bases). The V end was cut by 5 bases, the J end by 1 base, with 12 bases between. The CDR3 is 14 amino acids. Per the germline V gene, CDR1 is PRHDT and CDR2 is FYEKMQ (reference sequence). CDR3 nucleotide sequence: TGTGCCAGCAGCCCAGGGGTAGGATCCTACGAGCAGTACTTC. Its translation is CASSPGVGSYEQYF.

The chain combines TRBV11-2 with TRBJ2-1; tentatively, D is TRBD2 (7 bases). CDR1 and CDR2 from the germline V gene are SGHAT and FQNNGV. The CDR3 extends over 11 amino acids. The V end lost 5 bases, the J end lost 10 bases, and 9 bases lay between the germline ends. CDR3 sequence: CASSRGGEQFF. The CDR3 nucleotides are TGTGCCAGCAGCCGCGGGGGCGAGCAGTTCTTC.

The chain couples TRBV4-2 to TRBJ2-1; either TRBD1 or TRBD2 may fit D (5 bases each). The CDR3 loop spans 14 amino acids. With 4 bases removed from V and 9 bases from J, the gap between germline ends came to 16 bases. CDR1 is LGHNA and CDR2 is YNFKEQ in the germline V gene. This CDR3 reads CASSLGDLDTEQFF. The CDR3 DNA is TGTGCCAGCAGCCTTGGGGACCTGGATACTGAGCAGTTCTTC.

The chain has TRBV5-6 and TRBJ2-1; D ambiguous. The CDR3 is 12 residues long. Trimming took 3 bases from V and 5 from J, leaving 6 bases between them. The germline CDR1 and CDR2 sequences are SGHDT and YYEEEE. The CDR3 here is CASSSGNNEQFF. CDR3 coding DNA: TGTGCCAGCAGCTCGGGTAACAATGAGCAGTTCTTC.

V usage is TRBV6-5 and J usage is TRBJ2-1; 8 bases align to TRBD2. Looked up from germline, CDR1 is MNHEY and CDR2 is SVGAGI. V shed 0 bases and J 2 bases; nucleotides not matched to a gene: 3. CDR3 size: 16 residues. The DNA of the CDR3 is TGTGCCAGCAGTTACTCAGCGGGAGCTGCCTACAATGAGCAGTTCTTC. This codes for CASSYSAGAAYNEQFF.

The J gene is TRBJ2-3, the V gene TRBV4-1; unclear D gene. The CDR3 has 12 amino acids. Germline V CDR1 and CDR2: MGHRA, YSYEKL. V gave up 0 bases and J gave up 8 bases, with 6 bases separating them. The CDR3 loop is CASSQDLSTQYF. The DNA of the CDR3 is TGCGCCAGCAGCCAAGATCTTTCTACGCAGTATTTT.

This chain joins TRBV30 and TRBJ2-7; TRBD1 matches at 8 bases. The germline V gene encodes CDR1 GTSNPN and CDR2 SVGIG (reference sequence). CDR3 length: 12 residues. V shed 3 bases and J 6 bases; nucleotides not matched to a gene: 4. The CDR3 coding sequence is TGTGCCTGGAGAGGACAGGGCCCCGAGCAGTACTTC. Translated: CAWRGQGPEQYF.

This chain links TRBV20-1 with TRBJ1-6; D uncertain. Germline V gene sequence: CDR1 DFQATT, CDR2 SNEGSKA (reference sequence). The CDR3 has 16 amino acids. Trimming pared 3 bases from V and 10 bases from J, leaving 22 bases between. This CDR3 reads CSASPLSGLRRSPLHF. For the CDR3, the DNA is TGCAGTGCTAGTCCCCTCAGCGGGCTGAGAAGGTCACCCCTCCACTTT.

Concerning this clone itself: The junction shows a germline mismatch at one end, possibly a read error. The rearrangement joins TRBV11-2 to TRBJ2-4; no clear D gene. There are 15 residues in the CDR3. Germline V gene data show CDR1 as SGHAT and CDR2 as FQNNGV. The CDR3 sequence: CASSVDSAHAGPQYF. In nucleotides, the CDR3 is TGTGCCAGCAGCGTAGACTCGGCACATGCTGGCCCTCAGTACTTC.

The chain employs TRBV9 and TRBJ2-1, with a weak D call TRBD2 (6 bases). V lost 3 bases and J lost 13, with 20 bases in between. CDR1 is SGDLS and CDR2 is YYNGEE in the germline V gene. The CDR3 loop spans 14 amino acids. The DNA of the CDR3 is TGTGCCAGCAGCGCGGGAGAGGGGCCAGTTAGACAGTTCTTC. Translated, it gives CASSAGEGPVRQFF.

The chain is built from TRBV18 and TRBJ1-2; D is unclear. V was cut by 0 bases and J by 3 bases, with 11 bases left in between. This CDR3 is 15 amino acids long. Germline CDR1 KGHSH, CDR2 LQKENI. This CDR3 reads CASSPPSTTDYGYTF. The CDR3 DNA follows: TGTGCCAGCTCACCACCCTCGACGACCGACTATGGCTACACCTTC.

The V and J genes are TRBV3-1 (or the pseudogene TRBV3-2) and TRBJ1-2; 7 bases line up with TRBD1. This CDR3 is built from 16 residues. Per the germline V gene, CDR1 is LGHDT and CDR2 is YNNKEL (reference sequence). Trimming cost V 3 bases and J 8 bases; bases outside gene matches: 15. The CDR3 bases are TGTGCCAGCAGCCACATACTCAGGGGGGCAGTCGAAGGCTACACCTTC. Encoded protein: CASSHILRGAVEGYTF.

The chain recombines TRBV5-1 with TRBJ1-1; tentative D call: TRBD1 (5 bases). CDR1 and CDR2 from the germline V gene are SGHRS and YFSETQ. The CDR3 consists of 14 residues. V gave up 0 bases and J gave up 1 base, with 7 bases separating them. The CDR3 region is CASSLGGRNTEAFF. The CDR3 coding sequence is TGCGCCAGCAGCTTGGGGGGACGGAACACTGAAGCTTTCTTT.

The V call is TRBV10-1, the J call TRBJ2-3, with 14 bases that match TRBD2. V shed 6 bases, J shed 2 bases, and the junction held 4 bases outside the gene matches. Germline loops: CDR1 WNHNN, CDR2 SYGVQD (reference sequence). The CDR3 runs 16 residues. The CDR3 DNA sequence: TGCGCCAGCAGCTGGGGACTAGCGGGGGACACAGATACGCAGTATTTT. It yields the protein CASSWGLAGDTDTQYF.

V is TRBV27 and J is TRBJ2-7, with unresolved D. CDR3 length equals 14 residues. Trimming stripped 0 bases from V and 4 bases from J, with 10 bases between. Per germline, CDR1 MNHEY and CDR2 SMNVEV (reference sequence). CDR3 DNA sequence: TGTGCCAGCAGTTTATCGGATAACAGTTACGAGCAGTACTTC. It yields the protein CASSLSDNSYEQYF.

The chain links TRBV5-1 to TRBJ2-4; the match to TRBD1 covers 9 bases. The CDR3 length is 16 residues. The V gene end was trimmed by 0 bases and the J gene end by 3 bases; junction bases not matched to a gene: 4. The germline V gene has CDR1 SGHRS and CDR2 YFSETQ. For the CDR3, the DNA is TGCGCCAGCAGCTTGGATTGGACAGGGGTCAAAAACATTCAGTACTTC. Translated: CASSLDWTGVKNIQYF.

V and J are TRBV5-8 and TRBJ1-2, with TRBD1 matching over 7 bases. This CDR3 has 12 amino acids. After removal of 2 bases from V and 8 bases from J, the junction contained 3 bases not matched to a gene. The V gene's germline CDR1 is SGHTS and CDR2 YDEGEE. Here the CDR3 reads CASSFTGEGYTF. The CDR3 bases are TGTGCCAGCAGCTTTACAGGGGAAGGCTACACCTTC.

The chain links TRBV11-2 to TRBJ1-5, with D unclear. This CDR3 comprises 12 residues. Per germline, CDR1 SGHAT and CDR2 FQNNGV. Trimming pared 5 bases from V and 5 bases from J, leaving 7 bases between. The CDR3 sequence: CASSARDQPQHF. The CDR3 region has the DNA TGTGCCAGCAGCGCCCGAGATCAGCCCCAGCATTTT.

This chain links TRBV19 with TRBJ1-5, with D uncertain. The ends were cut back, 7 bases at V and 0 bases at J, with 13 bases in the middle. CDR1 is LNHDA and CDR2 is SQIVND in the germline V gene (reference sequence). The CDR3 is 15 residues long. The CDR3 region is CASKRSYNSNQPQHF. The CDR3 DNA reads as TGTGCCAGTAAACGCAGTTATAATAGCAATCAGCCCCAGCATTTT.

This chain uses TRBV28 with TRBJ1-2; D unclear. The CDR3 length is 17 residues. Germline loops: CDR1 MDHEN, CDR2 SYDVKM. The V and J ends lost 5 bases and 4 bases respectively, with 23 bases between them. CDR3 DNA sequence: TGTGCCAGCAGTCCGGACGGCGATCGGGGATTTTTCTATGGCTACACCTTC. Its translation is CASSPDGDRGFFYGYTF.